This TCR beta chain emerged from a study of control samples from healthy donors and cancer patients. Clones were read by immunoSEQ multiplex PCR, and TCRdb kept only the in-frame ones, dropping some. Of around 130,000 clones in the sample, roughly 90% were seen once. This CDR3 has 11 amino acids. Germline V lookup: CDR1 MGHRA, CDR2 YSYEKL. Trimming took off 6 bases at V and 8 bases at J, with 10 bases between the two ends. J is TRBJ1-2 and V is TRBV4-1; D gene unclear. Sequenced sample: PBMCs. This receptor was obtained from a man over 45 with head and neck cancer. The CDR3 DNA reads TGCGCCAGCAGTTACCACGGGGGCTACACCTTC. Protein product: CASSYHGGYTF.